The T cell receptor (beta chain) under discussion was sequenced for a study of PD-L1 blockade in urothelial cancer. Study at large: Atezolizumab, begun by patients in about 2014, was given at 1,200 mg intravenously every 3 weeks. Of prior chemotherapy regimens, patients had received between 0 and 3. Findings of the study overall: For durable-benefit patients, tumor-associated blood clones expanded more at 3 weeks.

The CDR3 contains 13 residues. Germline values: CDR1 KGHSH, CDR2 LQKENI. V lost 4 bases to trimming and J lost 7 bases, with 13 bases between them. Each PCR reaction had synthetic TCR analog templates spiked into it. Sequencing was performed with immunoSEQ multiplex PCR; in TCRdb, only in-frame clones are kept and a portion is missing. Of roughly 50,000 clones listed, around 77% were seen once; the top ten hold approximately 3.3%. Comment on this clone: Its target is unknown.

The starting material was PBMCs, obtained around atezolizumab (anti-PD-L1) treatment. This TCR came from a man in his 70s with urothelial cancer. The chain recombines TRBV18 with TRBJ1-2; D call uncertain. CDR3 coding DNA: TGTGCCAGCTCACAGAAGGAGGACGGTGGCTACACCTTC. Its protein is CASSQKEDGGYTF. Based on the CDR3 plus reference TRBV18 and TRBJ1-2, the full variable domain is NAGVMQNPRHLVRRRGQEARLRCSPMKGHSHVYWYRQLPEEGLKFMVYLQKENIIDESGMPKERFSAEFPKEGPSILRIQQVVRGDSAAYFCASSQKEDGGYTFGSGTRLTVV.